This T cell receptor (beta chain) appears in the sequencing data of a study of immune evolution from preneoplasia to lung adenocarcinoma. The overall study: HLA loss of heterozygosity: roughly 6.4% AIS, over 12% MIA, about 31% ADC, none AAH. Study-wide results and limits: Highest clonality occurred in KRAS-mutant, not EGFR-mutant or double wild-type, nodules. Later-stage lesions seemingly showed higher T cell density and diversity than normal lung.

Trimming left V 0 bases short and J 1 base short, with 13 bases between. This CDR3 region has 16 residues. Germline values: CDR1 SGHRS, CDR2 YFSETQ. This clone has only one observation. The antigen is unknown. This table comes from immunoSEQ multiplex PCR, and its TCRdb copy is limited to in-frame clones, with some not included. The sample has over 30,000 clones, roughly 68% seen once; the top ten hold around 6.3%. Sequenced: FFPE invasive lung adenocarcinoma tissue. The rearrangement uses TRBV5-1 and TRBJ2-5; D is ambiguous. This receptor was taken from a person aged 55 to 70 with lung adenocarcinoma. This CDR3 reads CASSLGSTSIQETQYF. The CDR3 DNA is TGCGCCAGCAGCTTGGGGTCCACCTCTATCCAAGAGACCCAGTACTTC.